Listed here are 23 T cell receptor beta chains from one sample, sequenced in a study of blood T cell repertoires in COVID-19. Profiled with immunoSEQ multiplex PCR; TCRdb holds only in-frame clones, not every one. The sample carries about 110,000 clones, less than 85% recorded once. The specimen sequenced was peripheral blood. All receptors come from a human donor in a cohort sampled during active or convalescent COVID-19.

The J gene is TRBJ2-1, the V gene TRBV4-1, with TRBD2 matching 10 bases. Trimming cost V 3 bases and J 2 bases; bases outside gene matches: 1. In germline, CDR1 is MGHRA, CDR2 YSYEKL. The CDR3 consists of 15 residues. CDR3 DNA: TGCGCCAGCAGCCACAGCGGGAGGGCCTACAATGAGCAGTTCTTC. It encodes CASSHSGRAYNEQFF.

The chain joins TRBV4-2 to TRBJ2-1; possible D gene TRBD2, 7 bases. Germline V lookup: CDR1 LGHNA, CDR2 YNFKEQ. Trimming pared 5 bases from V and 1 base from J, leaving 18 bases between. This CDR3 spans 17 amino acids. The CDR3 DNA is TGTGCCAGCAGCTCAAGAAGGGGGGAGGGGTCCTACAATGAGCAGTTCTTC. Amino acid sequence: CASSSRRGEGSYNEQFF.

This clone has just a few counts. The chain employs TRBV4-1 and TRBJ1-6; possibly TRBD1 for D (5 bases). The V gene's germline CDR1 is MGHRA and CDR2 YSYEKL. This CDR3 is built from 15 residues. V was pared by 0 bases and J by 6 bases, with 9 bases between. CDR3: CASSQERGGNSPLHF. The CDR3 nucleotides are TGCGCCAGCAGCCAAGAACGGGGGGGTAATTCACCCCTCCACTTT.

The chain links TRBV5-1 to TRBJ1-2; D not certain. CDR1 and CDR2 from the germline V gene are SGHRS and YFSETQ. CDR3 length: 15 amino acids. Trimming took 2 bases from V and 1 from J, leaving 12 bases between them. Here the CDR3 DNA reads TGCGCCAGCAGCTTAGGAGCCCTAATTAACTATGGCTACACCTTC. Protein: CASSLGALINYGYTF.

This sequence joins TRBV27 and TRBJ1-1; D remains unclear. Deletions cut 5 bases from V and 6 bases from J, with 10 bases between. This CDR3 has 12 amino acids. Germline V gives CDR1 MNHEY, CDR2 SMNVEV (reference sequence). The CDR3 reads CASSRGFAEAFF. CDR3 nucleotides: TGTGCCAGCAGTCGGGGTTTTGCTGAAGCTTTCTTT.

The rearrangement joins TRBV2 to TRBJ2-7, with a possible D match to TRBD2 (5 bases). Trimming pared 6 bases from V and 2 bases from J, leaving 11 bases between. Germline CDR1 reads SNHLY; CDR2 reads FYNNEI. The CDR3 runs 13 residues. The CDR3, as DNA: TGTGCCAGCAGCCCCCGGGAAACCTACGAGCAGTACTTC. It codes for CASSPRETYEQYF.

The rearrangement uses TRBV11-2 and TRBJ2-1; the match to TRBD2 covers 10 bases. The CDR3 consists of 16 residues. Germline V gene sequence: CDR1 SGHAT, CDR2 FQNNGV. V trimming: 1 base; J trimming: 6 bases; junction bases outside the gene matches: 6. Here the CDR3 reads CASSLGPSGGSNEQFF. DNA for the CDR3: TGTGCCAGCAGCTTAGGTCCTAGCGGGGGATCCAATGAGCAGTTCTTC.

This chain links TRBV19 with TRBJ1-2; 7 nucleotides align to TRBD1. CDR1 is LNHDA, CDR2 SQIVND, per germline (reference sequence). The junction had 10 bases not matched to a gene; V was cut back by 9 bases and J by 3 bases. The length of the CDR3 is 14 residues. CDR3 region: CASQRQGIDYGYTF. The CDR3 DNA follows: TGTGCCAGCCAAAGACAGGGAATCGACTATGGCTACACCTTC.

This clone turned up a few times. The rearrangement joins TRBV11-3 to TRBJ2-1; maybe TRBD2 (6 bases). Germline CDR1 is SGHNT and CDR2 is YENEEA. The V end lost 3 bases, the J end lost 0 bases, and 9 bases lay between the germline ends. CDR3 length equals 15 residues. Here the CDR3 reads CASSLAGSSYNEQFF. DNA of the CDR3: TGTGCCAGCAGCTTGGCGGGGAGCTCCTACAATGAGCAGTTCTTC.

This chain joins TRBV24-1 and TRBJ2-7, with 7 bases fitting TRBD1. The CDR3 contains 15 residues. Germline CDR1 reads KGHDR; CDR2 reads SFDVKD. With V trimmed by 4 bases and J by 0 bases, 5 bases remained unmatched. For the CDR3, the DNA is TGTGCCACCAGTGACTCGACAGGGATCTCCTACGAGCAGTACTTC. Its translation is CATSDSTGISYEQYF.

V gene TRBV23-1 combines with J gene TRBJ2-1; 10 bases are a match to TRBD2. TRBV23-1 is an open reading frame whose function is uncertain. The junction had 12 bases not matched to a gene; V was cut back by 3 bases and J by 4 bases. This CDR3 is 18 amino acids long. CDR3 nucleotides: TGCGCCAGCAGTCACCCCCCTAGCGGGAGTAAAAAATACAATGAGCAGTTCTTC. Translated: CASSHPPSGSKKYNEQFF.

The chain has TRBV27 and TRBJ1-6; D is ambiguous. Germline V gene sequence: CDR1 MNHEY, CDR2 SMNVEV (reference sequence). V dropped 7 bases and J dropped 4 bases, with 20 bases sitting between them. This CDR3 is built from 17 residues. The CDR3 nucleotides read TGTGCCAGCACCGATTCGGGATCTATGGCATATAATTCACCCCTCCACTTT. This sequence encodes CASTDSGSMAYNSPLHF.

This clone has more than one count but fewer than ten. This chain connects TRBV7-9 to TRBJ1-2; 9 bases fit TRBD1. CDR3 length: 13 amino acids. CDR1 and CDR2 (germline): SEHNR, FQNEAQ (reference sequence). V shed 5 bases and J 5 bases; nucleotides not matched to a gene: 3. In DNA form, the CDR3 reads TGTGCCAGCAGCAGTGGACAGGGGTATGGCTACACCTTC. This encodes CASSSGQGYGYTF.

This rearrangement joins TRBV11-2 to TRBJ2-7; 8 positions match TRBD1. From germline, CDR1 is SGHAT and CDR2 FQNNGV. CDR3 size: 14 residues. After removal of 7 bases from V and 3 bases from J, the junction contained 8 bases not matched to a gene. The CDR3 sequence: CASNLQGADYEQYF. The CDR3 bases are TGTGCCAGCAACTTGCAGGGGGCTGACTACGAGCAGTACTTC.

The J gene is TRBJ1-5, the V gene TRBV7-9; D unclear. The germline CDR1 and CDR2 sequences are SEHNR and FQNEAQ (reference sequence). This CDR3 region has 13 residues. V was clipped by 1 base and J by 7 bases, with 8 bases between them. The CDR3 DNA follows: TGTGCCAGCAGCTTAGAGCGGCACCAGCCCCAGCATTTT. Translation: CASSLERHQPQHF.

The chain employs TRBV24-1 and TRBJ2-7, with TRBD1 matching 10 bases. V gave up 2 bases and J gave up 3 bases; unmatched junction bases: 6. This CDR3 is 16 amino acids long. Germline V gives CDR1 KGHDR, CDR2 SFDVKD. CDR3: CATSDSRDRGGYEQYF. The CDR3 DNA reads as TGTGCCACCAGTGATTCGCGGGACAGGGGAGGCTACGAGCAGTACTTC.

This chain uses TRBV10-3 with TRBJ1-4; 7 bases fit TRBD1. Germline lookup yields CDR1 ENHRY and CDR2 SYGVKD. The CDR3 runs 14 residues. Germline trimming cut 6 bases from V and 5 bases from J; bases unmatched to any gene: 6. CDR3 amino acids: CAISRTGENEKLFF. The DNA for the CDR3 is TGTGCCATCAGCCGGACAGGCGAAAATGAAAAACTGTTTTTT.

The V and J genes are TRBV15 and TRBJ1-1; D is possibly TRBD1 (5 bases). Germline CDR1 and CDR2: LNHNV and YYDKDF (reference sequence). The CDR3 consists of 12 residues. Trimming shortened V by 3 bases and J by 4 bases, and 6 bases separated the two germline ends. CDR3 protein: CATSRQGTEAFF. CDR3 coding DNA: TGTGCCACCAGCAGGCAGGGCACTGAAGCTTTCTTT.

V is TRBV5-6 and J is TRBJ2-7; no reliable D call. V lost 0 bases and J lost 3, with 7 bases in between. The CDR3 extends over 13 amino acids. CDR1 is SGHDT, CDR2 YYEEEE, per germline. CDR3 in amino acids: CASSLAVSYEQYF. The DNA for the CDR3 is TGTGCCAGCAGCTTGGCCGTCAGCTACGAGCAGTACTTC.

A few counts support this clone. V and J are TRBV2 and TRBJ1-5; the match to TRBD1 covers 8 bases. The CDR3 has 15 amino acids. CDR1 is SNHLY and CDR2 is FYNNEI in the germline V gene. V shed 6 bases and J 6 bases; nucleotides not matched to a gene: 10. As DNA, the CDR3 is TGTGCCAGCAGGATAGACAGGGACAGGATTCAGCCCCAGCATTTT. It codes for CASRIDRDRIQPQHF.

This clone was detected a few times. This rearrangement joins TRBV7-9 to TRBJ1-3; D gene unclear. The CDR3 extends over 14 amino acids. The germline CDR1 and CDR2 sequences are SEHNR and FQNEAQ (reference sequence). V was trimmed by 4 bases and J by 5 bases, leaving 12 bases between them. CDR3 nucleotide sequence: TGTGCCAGCAGCTCCGTAGGGAGGAGAAACACCATATATTTT. It translates to CASSSVGRRNTIYF.

This clone was picked up a small number of times. This chain uses TRBV7-6 with TRBJ1-2, with 9 bases fitting TRBD1. Germline assignment: CDR1 SGHVS and CDR2 FNYEAQ. CDR3 size: 15 residues. Trimming took 4 bases from V and 4 from J; bases not matched to a gene: 7. CDR3 sequence (DNA): TGTGCCAGCAGCTCTGTGGACAGGGGTCTCTATGGCTACACCTTC. As protein: CASSSVDRGLYGYTF.

V gene TRBV9 combines with J gene TRBJ2-5; 15 bases agree with TRBD2. The ends lost 4 bases at V and 2 bases at J; junction bases unmatched: 6. The CDR3 contains 17 residues. The germline gives CDR1 SGDLS, CDR2 YYNGEE. This CDR3 reads CASSLGTSGGMQETQYF. The CDR3 DNA follows: TGTGCCAGCAGCCTCGGGACTAGCGGGGGGATGCAAGAGACCCAGTACTTC. Complete variable domain (other parts from reference TRBV9 and TRBJ2-5): DSGVTQTPKHLITATGQRVTLRCSPRSGDLSVYWYQQSLDQGLQFLIQYYNGEERAKGNILERFSAQQFPDLHSELNLSSLELGDSALYFCASSLGTSGGMQETQYFGPGTRLLVL.